The rows below give T cell receptor beta chains drawn from one sample of a study of tumor-infiltrating lymphocytes in primary liver carcinoma. TCRdb ran MiXCR on the multiplex PCR reads and lists one entry per CDR3 protein. Among about 22,000 distinct CDR3 sequences listed, about 84% were seen once. The sequencing input was liver tumor tissue from sampling region 2. The receptors originated from a woman between 25 and 40 years old with primary liver carcinoma and hepatitis B virus infection. Both conserved end residues are part of each CDR3. The order of the fields is D gene, clone size, V gene, J gene, CDR3 DNA, CDR3 protein. D genes are given only for firm matches. Only some rows state a clone size, as once, few, many or a class for expanded clones.

NA	NA	TRBV5-4	TRBJ2-3	TGTACCAGCAGTCCGCCCGGGACGAAGGCGGATACGCAGTATTTT	CTSSPPGTKADTQYF
TRBD1	NA	TRBV11-2	TRBJ1-1	TGTGTCAGCAGCGCTTGGGACAGGGGGCACAAGAGGTGGAGTAACACTGAAGCTTTCTTT	CVSSAWDRGHKRWSNTEAFF
TRBD1	medium-sized	TRBV6-6	TRBJ2-6	TGTGCCAGCAGTTACTCGGGGACAGGGGTCCCTGGGGCCAACGTCCTGACTTTC	CASSYSGTGVPGANVLTF
NA	NA	TRBV5-4	TRBJ2-5	TGTGCCAGCAGCATGGTTGGTCCACAAGAGACCAAGCACTTC	CASSMVGPQETKHF
NA	NA	TRBV11-2	TRBJ2-5	TGTTCCAGCAGCTTTTTGACGATAACCGCTGAGACCCAGTACTTC	CSSSFLTITAETQYF
NA	NA	TRBV28	TRBJ2-7	TGTGCCAGCAGCCCCCGGGGAGTGTCCTACCAGCAGTACTTC	CASSPRGVSYQQYF
TRBD2	NA	TRBV12-3/TRBV12-4	TRBJ2-1	TGTGCCAGCAGCCTGTCGGAGGCTAGCGGACTTGAGCAGTTCTTC	CASSLSEASGLEQFF
TRBD2	once	TRBV29-1	TRBJ2-1	TGCAGCGGCGCTGCCGGGAGGGTAGTTGACGAGCAGTTCTTC	CSGAAGRVVDEQFF
NA	NA	TRBV14	TRBJ2-7	TGTGCCAGCAGCACGCAGACCCTTATCGACGAGCAGTATTTC	CASSTQTLIDEQYF
TRBD2	once	TRBV4-1	TRBJ2-1	TGCACCAGCAGCCAAGGCACTACTAGCGGGAGGGTATACAATGAGCAGTTCTTC	CTSSQGTTSGRVYNEQFF
NA	NA	TRBV29-1	TRBJ1-5	TGCAGCGCCTCCCTGGCTAACGGGAGTAGATCAGATACGCAGCATTTT	CSASLANGSRSDTQHF
NA	NA	TRBV4-1	TRBJ2-3	TGCGCAAGCACCCAAGGTCCAGCCCAAGAAGATACGCAGTATTTT	CASTQGPAQEDTQYF
NA	NA	TRBV11-2	TRBJ1-2	TGTGCCAGCAGCCCTCGAGGCGGGGATTGGGGCTATGGATACACCTTC	CASSPRGGDWGYGYTF
NA	NA	TRBV4-1	TRBJ2-1	TGTGCCAGCCAAGGACTGTACAATGAGCAGTTCTTC	CASQGLYNEQFF
NA	NA	TRBV4-3	TRBJ2-1	TGTGCCGGCAGCCACACAGAATTGGTCAATGAGCAGTTCTTC	CAGSHTELVNEQFF
NA	NA	TRBV29-1	TRBJ1-2	TGCAGCGTTGTCAGGACAGCGAACTTGGGTGGCTACACCTTC	CSVVRTANLGGYTF
TRBD1	NA	TRBV6-5	TRBJ2-2	TGTGCCAGCAGTTCGCGGACAGGCTTCACCGGGGAGCTGTCTTTT	CASSSRTGFTGELSF
NA	NA	TRBV11-2	TRBJ2-7	TGTGCCAGCAGCTTAAGCGTTTCTCCCGGGCATTACTTC	CASSLSVSPGHYF
NA	NA	TRBV28	TRBJ2-7	TGTGCCAGCAGTTTAAACCCAGGGATCAGCTATGAGCAGTACTTC	CASSLNPGISYEQYF
NA	NA	TRBV6-1	TRBJ2-2	TGTGCCAGCAATGTAACCCTTCCCGGGGGCGCCGCGAACACCGGGGAACTGTTTTTT	CASNVTLPGGAANTGELFF
NA	NA	TRBV5-4	TRBJ2-3	TGTGCCAGCAGCCCAAGGTTGGTGGATACGCAGTGTTTT	CASSPRLVDTQCF
NA	once	TRBV6-2/TRBV6-3	TRBJ1-5	TGTGTCAGCAATTACCGGGACAATCGGCCCCATCATTTT	CVSNYRDNRPHHF
NA	few	TRBV19	TRBJ2-5	TGTGCCAGTAGTATAGGGGATGTTGGCGATCAAGAGACCCAGTACTTC	CASSIGDVGDQETQYF
TRBD2	once	TRBV11-2	TRBJ2-3	TGTGCCAGCAGCTCAGGAAGCGGGAGGGCGGATATGCATTATTTT	CASSSGSGRADMHYF
TRBD2	few	TRBV28	TRBJ2-1	TGTGCCAGTCCCATACTAGCGGGAGTTTTCGGCTACAATGAGCAGCTCTTC	CASPILAGVFGYNEQLF
NA	NA	TRBV2	TRBJ1-3	TGTGTCAGCAGTTCATGGGAAACGTACTCTGGAAACAGCATATATTTT	CVSSSWETYSGNSIYF
NA	NA	TRBV4-3	TRBJ2-1	TGCGCCAGCAGCCAAAACATAGCTGGAGCCAGAGATGAGCAATTCTTC	CASSQNIAGARDEQFF
NA	NA	TRBV6-5	TRBJ2-5	TGTGCCAGCAGTACCGAGAGGGGACTGACCAAGTACTTC	CASSTERGLTKYF
NA	many	TRBV11-1	TRBJ2-1	TGTGCCAGCAGCTTCGGCACGGATAATGAGCAGTTCTTC	CASSFGTDNEQFF
TRBD2	many	TRBV11-2	TRBJ2-3	TGTGCCAGCAGCGCTAGCGGGAGGGCCATAGATACGCAGTATTTT	CASSASGRAIDTQYF
NA	NA	TRBV28	TRBJ1-4	TGTGCTAGCAGTTCGGGTTCAACTAATGAAAAACTGTTTTTT	CASSSGSTNEKLFF
NA	NA	TRBV10-3	TRBJ2-5	TGTCCCATCAGTGAGTCGGCTACCAGACAAGAGACCCACAACTTC	CPISESATRQETHNF
NA	NA	TRBV4-2	TRBJ2-7	TGTGTCAGCAGCCAGGAACACCTAGGAGAGGGGGGACCGCGCGAGCAGTACTTT	CVSSQEHLGEGGPREQYF
TRBD1	NA	TRBV6-5	TRBJ2-2	TGTGCCAGCAGTCCGCGGACAGGGTCCACCAGGAAGCTGTTTTTT	CASSPRTGSTRKLFF
NA	many	TRBV20-1	TRBJ2-3	TGCAGTGCTAGAGAGGGAGCTAGCACAGATACGCAGTATTTT	CSAREGASTDTQYF
TRBD2	NA	TRBV20-1	TRBJ2-1	TGCAGTGCTAGAGACTCCCTGGGGACTAGTGGGAGCTATGAGCAGTCCTTC	CSARDSLGTSGSYEQSF
NA	NA	TRBV11-2	TRBJ2-1	TGTGTTAGCAGTTTAGGGCAGGGGTTTGAGCAGTTCTTC	CVSSLGQGFEQFF
TRBD2	NA	TRBV19	TRBJ2-1	TGTGCCAGTAGCTCGGGACTAGCGGGGGGAAACAATGAGAAGTTCTTC	CASSSGLAGGNNEKFF
NA	NA	TRBV4-2	TRBJ2-6	TGTGTCAGCAGCCAAGATAGAATCGCTGGGACCTACGTCCTGACTTTC	CVSSQDRIAGTYVLTF
NA	NA	TRBV4-3	TRBJ2-1	TGCGCTAGCGGCCAAGGCATGAAAGGGTCCAGTGAGCAGTTCTTC	CASGQGMKGSSEQFF
TRBD1	NA	TRBV5-1	TRBJ2-3	TGCATCAGCAGCCCAGGGACAGGGATCAATTCAGATACGCAGTATTTT	CISSPGTGINSDTQYF
TRBD2	NA	TRBV10-2	TRBJ2-5	TGCGCAAGCAATGAGTCGGGACCCAATCCCGGACTAGCGGGAGGACAAGAGACCCAGTACTTC	CASNESGPNPGLAGGQETQYF
NA	NA	TRBV5-5	TRBJ2-2	TGTGCCATCAGCCAACACACCACCGGGGATCTGTTCTTT	CAISQHTTGDLFF
NA	NA	TRBV5-6	TRBJ2-7	TGTGCCAACAACTTACGGACAGGACTATCGCAGTATTTC	CANNLRTGLSQYF
NA	NA	TRBV29-1	TRBJ1-2	TGCATTGTTGTTAGGACAGTGAACTTGTGTGGCTACACCTTC	CIVVRTVNLCGYTF
NA	NA	TRBV5-6	TRBJ2-2	TGTGCCAGCAGCTTGACACCCAGAGTCACGGTGGGGCTGTTTTTT	CASSLTPRVTVGLFF
TRBD2	many	TRBV12-3/TRBV12-4	TRBJ2-3	TGTGCCGGCACCCTTGGGGGTGCTAGCGGGGATATGCAGTATTTT	CAGTLGGASGDMQYF
NA	many	TRBV28	TRBJ1-5	TGTGCCAGCAGTCGAAGGAGTCAGCCCCAGCATTTT	CASSRRSQPQHF
NA	once	TRBV28	TRBJ2-6	TGTGCCATCGGGCGGGACAAAACCTCTGGGGCCAACGTCCCGACTTTC	CAIGRDKTSGANVPTF
NA	NA	TRBV20-1	TRBJ2-4	TGCAGTGTTAGTGGTCAGAACAGTGCATTCGACAAAAACATTCAGTACTTC	CSVSGQNSAFDKNIQYF
TRBD2	NA	TRBV12-3/TRBV12-4	TRBJ2-1	TGTGCCATCACCCTACTAGCGAGTGTTCACAATGAGCAGTTCTTC	CAITLLASVHNEQFF
NA	NA	TRBV11-1	TRBJ2-7	TGTTCCAGCAACTTAGTGACGGCCTCCTACGAGCAGTACTTC	CSSNLVTASYEQYF
NA	NA	TRBV29-1	TRBJ2-5	TGCAACGGTAGAGTAGACCAAGAGACCCAGTACTTT	CNGRVDQETQYF
TRBD2	NA	TRBV12-3/TRBV12-4	TRBJ2-1	TGTGTCAGCAGTCTGTCCGGGACTAGCGGACTTGAGCAGTCCTTC	CVSSLSGTSGLEQSF